Each of the 10 T cell receptor beta chains below was sequenced from the same sample in a study of T-cell reconstitution after alpha-beta-depleted transplantation in children. A library of TCRbeta sequences, prepared with unique molecular identifiers, was generated. MiXCR, applied by TCRdb to the PCR reads, yields one record per CDR3 protein. The table lists about 640,000 distinct CDR3 sequences, around 16% of them singletons. Here the sequenced sample was PBMCs from the stem cell graft donor, taken from the stem cell graft. All receptors derive from a human donor who donated a stem cell graft to a child with acute myeloid leukemia.

This clonotype was observed at least ten times. V is TRBV12-3 or TRBV12-4 and J is TRBJ2-1; TRBD2 agrees at 7 bases. V lost 8 bases and J lost 5; bases outside the gene matches: 3. The CDR3 sequence is 12 residues long. The CDR3 nucleotides are TGTGCCAGCGTCCGGGGGGACAATGAGCAGTTCTTC. Encoded protein: CASVRGDNEQFF.

This clonotype was recorded many times. J is TRBJ2-5 and V is TRBV20-1; 8 bases align to TRBD2. The V gene end was trimmed by 8 bases and the J gene end by 4 bases; junction bases not matched to a gene: 3. CDR3 length: 11 residues. Germline CDR1 reads DFQATT; CDR2 reads SNEGSKA (reference sequence). The CDR3 region is CSSGGGETQYF. CDR3 sequence (DNA): TGCAGTTCCGGGGGGGGAGAGACCCAGTACTTC.

This clonotype was found a few times. This rearrangement joins TRBV12-3 or TRBV12-4 to TRBJ2-5; D is possibly TRBD2 (7 bases). V lost 5 bases and J lost 7, with 20 bases in between. The CDR3 runs to 15 residues. Written as DNA, the CDR3 is TGTGCCAGCAGTCCCCGGGGGGCCCCACTCGGGACCCAGTACTTC. Translation: CASSPRGAPLGTQYF.

Many counts were recorded for this clonotype. This chain connects TRBV20-1 to TRBJ2-5; possible D gene TRBD1, 6 bases. The ends were cut back, 0 bases at V and 5 bases at J, with 10 bases in the middle. The CDR3 consists of 13 residues. CDR1 is DFQATT and CDR2 is SNEGSKA in the germline V gene (reference sequence). The CDR3 loop is CSARDTRGETQYF. The CDR3 bases are TGCAGTGCTAGAGATACTAGGGGGGAGACCCAGTACTTC.

J is TRBJ2-1 and V is TRBV7-2; D may be TRBD1 (5 bases). Germline-derived CDR1 and CDR2 are SGHTA and FQGNSA. Trimming took 5 bases from V and 5 from J, leaving 19 bases between them. The length of the CDR3 is 16 residues. For the CDR3, the DNA is TGTGCCAGCAGCCCCCGGCTCCTAGGGGTGAACAATGAGCAGTTCTTC. Amino acids: CASSPRLLGVNNEQFF.

The V and J genes are TRBV4-2 and TRBJ2-2, with 10 bases identical to TRBD2. The trim removed 2 bases at V and 3 bases at J, leaving 9 bases unmatched. The CDR3 is 18 residues long. CDR1 is LGHNA, CDR2 YNFKEQ, per germline. The CDR3 nucleotides read TGTGCCAGCAGCCAAAATCTAGCGGGGGTTGGGGACACCGGGGAGCTGTTTTTT. This codes for CASSQNLAGVGDTGELFF.

This clonotype occurred a few times. The V and J genes are TRBV11-3 and TRBJ2-1, with a possible D match to TRBD2 (6 bases). Trimming shortened V by 2 bases and J by 7 bases, and 18 bases separated the two germline ends. The CDR3 totals 16 residues. CDR1 and CDR2 (germline): SGHNT, YENEEA. The CDR3 sequence is CASSLRRGAIGNEQFF. The CDR3, as DNA: TGTGCCAGCAGCTTAAGGAGGGGAGCGATTGGGAATGAGCAGTTCTTC.

This clonotype was picked up many times. The chain employs TRBV20-1 and TRBJ2-3; D is unclear. V was trimmed by 3 bases and J by 0 bases, leaving 7 bases between them. The CDR3 loop spans 13 amino acids. The germline gives CDR1 DFQATT, CDR2 SNEGSKA (reference sequence). CDR3 in amino acids: CSARMASTDTQYF. As DNA, the CDR3 is TGCAGTGCTAGGATGGCGAGCACAGATACGCAGTATTTT.

The chain carries TRBV7-8 and TRBJ2-5; maybe TRBD1 (6 bases). Germline CDR1 reads SGHVS; CDR2 reads FQNEAQ. V gave up 5 bases and J gave up 2 bases, with 24 bases separating them. The CDR3 contains 18 residues. The CDR3 loop is CASSQVRAGTGQQETQYF. The CDR3 DNA sequence: TGTGCCAGCAGCCAAGTTAGGGCTGGAACCGGACAGCAAGAGACCCAGTACTTC. The variable domain in full, completed from reference TRBV7-8 and TRBJ2-5, reads GAGVSQSPRYKVAKRGQDVALRCDPISGHVSLFWYQQALGQGPEFLTYFQNEAQLDKSGLPSDRFFAERPEGSVSTLKIQRTQQEDSAVYLCASSQVRAGTGQQETQYFGPGTRLLVL.

This sequence joins TRBV24-1 and TRBJ1-6, with D perhaps matching TRBD1 (5 bases). Deletions cut 5 bases from V and 6 bases from J, with 16 bases between. Germline V gene sequence: CDR1 KGHDR, CDR2 SFDVKD. This CDR3 is 16 amino acids long. The CDR3 nucleotides read TGTGCCACCAGTGTTTACTTCCGGGACGTTAATTCACCCCTCCACTTT. It encodes CATSVYFRDVNSPLHF.